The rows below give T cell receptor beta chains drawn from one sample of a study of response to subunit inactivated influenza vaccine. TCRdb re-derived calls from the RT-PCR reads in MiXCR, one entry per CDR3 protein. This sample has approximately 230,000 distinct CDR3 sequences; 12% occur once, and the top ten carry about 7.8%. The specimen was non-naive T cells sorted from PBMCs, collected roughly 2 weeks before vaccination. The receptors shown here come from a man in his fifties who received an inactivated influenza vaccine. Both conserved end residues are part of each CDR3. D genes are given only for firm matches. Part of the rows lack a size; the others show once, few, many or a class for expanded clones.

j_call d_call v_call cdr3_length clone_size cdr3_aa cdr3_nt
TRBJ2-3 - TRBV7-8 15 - CASSLDLPGTDTQYF TGTGCCAGCAGCTTAGACCTGCCGGGCACAGATACGCAGTATTTT
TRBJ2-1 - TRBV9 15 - CASSVEGGSYNEQFF TGTGCCAGCAGCGTAGAGGGGGGATCCTACAATGAGCAGTTCTTC
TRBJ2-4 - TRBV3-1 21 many CASSQGSGARVRWNTKNIQYF TGTGCCAGCAGCCAAGGATCCGGCGCCAGGGTAAGGTGGAATACCAAAAACATTCAGTACTTC
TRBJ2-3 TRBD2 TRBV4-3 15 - CASSSSGGHTDTQYF TGCGCCAGCAGCTCTAGCGGGGGCCACACAGATACGCAGTATTTT
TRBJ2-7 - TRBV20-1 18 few CSARASTPIALGDNEQYF TGCAGTGCTAGAGCCTCGACCCCCATAGCTCTGGGTGATAACGAGCAGTACTTC
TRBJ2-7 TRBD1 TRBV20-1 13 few CSAIDRGTYEQYF TGCAGTGCTATTGACAGGGGAACCTACGAGCAGTACTTC
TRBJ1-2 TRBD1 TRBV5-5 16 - CASSLGYRGRSYGYTF TGTGCCAGCAGCTTGGGATACAGGGGGCGGTCCTATGGCTACACCTTC
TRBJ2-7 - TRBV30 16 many CAWSKGGAGGYYEQYF TGTGCCTGGAGTAAAGGGGGGGCAGGGGGTTACTACGAGCAGTACTTC
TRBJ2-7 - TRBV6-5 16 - CASSYSITRAAYEQYF TGTGCCAGCAGTTACTCGATTACCAGGGCCGCCTACGAGCAGTACTTC
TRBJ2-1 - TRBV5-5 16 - CASSWGGRGLNNEQFF TGTGCCAGCAGCTGGGGGGGCAGGGGGTTGAACAATGAGCAGTTCTTC
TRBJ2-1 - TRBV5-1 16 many CASSLTGQGSYNEQFF TGCGCCAGCAGCTTGACCGGGCAGGGCTCCTACAATGAGCAGTTCTTC
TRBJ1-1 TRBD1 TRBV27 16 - CASSLRTGKTNTEAFF TGTGCCAGCAGTTTAAGGACAGGGAAGACGAACACTGAAGCTTTCTTT
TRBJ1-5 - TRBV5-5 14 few CASRWDLSNQPQHF TGTGCCAGCAGGTGGGACCTTTCCAATCAGCCCCAGCATTTT
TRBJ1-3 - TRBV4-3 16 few CASSQSSTPSGNTIYF TGCGCCAGCAGCCAATCGTCTACTCCCTCTGGAAACACCATATATTTT
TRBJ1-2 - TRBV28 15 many CASSESAGIYYGYTF TGTGCCAGCAGCGAATCAGCCGGGATCTACTATGGCTACACCTTC
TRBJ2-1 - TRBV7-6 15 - CASSLAGQNYNEQFF TGTGCCAGCAGCTTAGCCGGGCAGAACTACAATGAGCAGTTCTTC
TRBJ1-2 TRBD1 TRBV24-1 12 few CATSVGQEGYTF TGTGCCACCAGTGTTGGACAGGAGGGCTACACCTTC
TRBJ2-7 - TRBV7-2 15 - CASRSDRTGNYEQYF TGTGCCAGCAGGTCAGATAGAACCGGGAATTACGAGCAGTACTTC
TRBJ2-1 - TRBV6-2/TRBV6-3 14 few CASSYSELVPEQFF TGTGCCAGCAGTTATTCGGAATTAGTTCCTGAGCAGTTCTTC
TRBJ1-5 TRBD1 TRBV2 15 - CASKVSGGGNQPQHF TGTGCCAGCAAGGTGTCAGGGGGCGGCAATCAGCCCCAGCATTTT